This T cell receptor (beta chain) is drawn from a study of blood T cell repertoires in COVID-19. On the study more broadly: The samples span acute and convalescent COVID-19 from the United States, Italy and Spain. T cells, B-cell-depleted T cells, or PBMCs supplied cDNA or gDNA.

As originally analysed: The authors estimated nucleated cell counts from reference gene primer amplification. Repertoires were generated with immunoSEQ multiplex PCR, while TCRdb's copy carries only in-frame clones and drops some. The DNA was the basis for D and trimming; V, J and clone size are from that table. The sample lists around 160,000 clones; around 80% were seen once. V trimming: 7 bases; J trimming: 4 bases; junction bases outside the gene matches: 11. CDR1 is LNHDA, CDR2 SQIVND, per germline (reference sequence). CDR3 length: 15 residues. The sequencing sample was made of peripheral blood. The TCR comes from a human donor with acute or convalescent COVID-19. The donor label of this sample is uncertain. V and J are TRBV19 and TRBJ2-5; 8 positions agree with TRBD1. DNA of the CDR3: TGTGCCAGTAAATTCAGGGGGCGCGGGCTAGAGACCCAGTACTTC. This encodes CASKFRGRGLETQYF.